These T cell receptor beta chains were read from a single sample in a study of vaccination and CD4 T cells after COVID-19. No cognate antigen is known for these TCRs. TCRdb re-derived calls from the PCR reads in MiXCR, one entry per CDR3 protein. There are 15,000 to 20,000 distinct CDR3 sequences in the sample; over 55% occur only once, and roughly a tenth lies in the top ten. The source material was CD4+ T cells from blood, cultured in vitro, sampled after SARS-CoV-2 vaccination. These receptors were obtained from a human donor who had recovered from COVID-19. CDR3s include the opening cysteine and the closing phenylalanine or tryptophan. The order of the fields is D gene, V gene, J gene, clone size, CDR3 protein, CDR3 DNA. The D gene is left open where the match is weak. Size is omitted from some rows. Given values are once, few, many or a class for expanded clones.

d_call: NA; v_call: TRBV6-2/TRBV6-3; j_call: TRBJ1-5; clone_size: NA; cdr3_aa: CVSKASNQPQHF; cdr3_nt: TGTGTCAGCAAAGCCAGCAATCAGCCCCAGCATTTT
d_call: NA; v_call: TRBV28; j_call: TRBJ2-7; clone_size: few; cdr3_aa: CASSPSATLYEQYF; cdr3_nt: TGTGCCAGCAGTCCCTCTGCTACTCTCTACGAGCAGTACTTC
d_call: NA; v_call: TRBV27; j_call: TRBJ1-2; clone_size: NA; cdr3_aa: CASSQGPATGIGYTF; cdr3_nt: TGTGCCAGCAGTCAGGGACCGGCTACTGGTATTGGCTACACCTTC
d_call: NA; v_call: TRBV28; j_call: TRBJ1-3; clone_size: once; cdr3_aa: CASSLSGVAGNTIYF; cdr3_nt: TGTGCCAGCAGTTTAAGTGGGGTGGCTGGAAACACCATATATTTT
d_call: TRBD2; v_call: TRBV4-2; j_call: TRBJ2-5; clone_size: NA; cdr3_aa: CASSQESSNGLAGPTETQYF; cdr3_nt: TGTGCCAGCAGCCAAGAATCCTCAAATGGGCTAGCGGGGCCTACAGAGACCCAGTACTTC
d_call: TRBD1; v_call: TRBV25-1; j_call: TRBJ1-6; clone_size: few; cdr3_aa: CASSESGTGNSPLHF; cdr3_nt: TGTGCCAGCAGTGAATCCGGGACAGGGAATTCACCCCTCCACTTT
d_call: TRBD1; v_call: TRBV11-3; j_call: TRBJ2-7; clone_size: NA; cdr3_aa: CASSLATGTGSYEQYF; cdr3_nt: TGTGCCAGCAGCTTAGCTACCGGGACAGGTTCCTACGAGCAGTACTTC
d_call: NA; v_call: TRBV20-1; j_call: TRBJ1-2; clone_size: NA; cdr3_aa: CSAEDINYGYTF; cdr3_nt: TGCAGTGCCGAAGATATTAACTATGGCTACACCTTC
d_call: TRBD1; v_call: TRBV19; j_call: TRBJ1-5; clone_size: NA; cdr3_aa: CASRAGTANQPQHF; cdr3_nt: TGTGCCAGTAGAGCCGGGACAGCTAATCAGCCCCAGCATTTT
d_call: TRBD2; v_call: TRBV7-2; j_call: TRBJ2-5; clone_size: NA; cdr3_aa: CASSRTGRGGRETQYF; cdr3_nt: TGTGCCAGCAGCCGAACGGGGCGGGGGGGCCGAGAGACCCAGTACTTC
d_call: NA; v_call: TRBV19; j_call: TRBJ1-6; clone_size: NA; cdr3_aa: CASSILGLTNSPLHF; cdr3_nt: TGTGCCAGTAGTATATTAGGACTTACTAATTCACCCCTCCACTTT
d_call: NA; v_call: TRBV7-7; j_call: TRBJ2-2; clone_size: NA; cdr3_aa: CASSLDSLGELFF; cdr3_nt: TGTGCCAGCAGCTTAGATAGCCTCGGGGAGCTGTTTTTT
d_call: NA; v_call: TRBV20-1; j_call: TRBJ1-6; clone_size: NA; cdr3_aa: CSARMVYNSPLHF; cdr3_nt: TGCAGTGCTAGAATGGTATATAATTCACCCCTCCACTTT